Listed here are 24 T cell receptor beta chains from one sample, sequenced in a study of blood T cell repertoires in COVID-19. TCRdb's table, derived via immunoSEQ multiplex PCR, lists solely in-frame clones and lacks some. The table lists approximately 260,000 clones, 75% to 90% of them singletons, with roughly 10% in the top ten. Sample: peripheral blood. The receptors shown here come from a woman between 70 and 85 years old with COVID-19, enrolled during active disease.

This chain connects TRBV29-1 to TRBJ2-1; D might be TRBD2 (6 bases). There are 12 residues in the CDR3. Germline assignment: CDR1 SQVTM and CDR2 ANQGSEA. V was cut by 5 bases and J by 7 bases, with 12 bases left in between. The CDR3 bases are TGCAGCGTTCGGGACTGGGGGAATGAGCAGTTCTTC. It is translated as CSVRDWGNEQFF.

The rearrangement uses TRBV18 and TRBJ1-1, with 7 bases matching TRBD1. The J segment lost 3 bases and the V segment lost 1 base, leaving 8 bases of the junction unmatched. The germline CDR1 and CDR2 sequences are KGHSH and LQKENI. The CDR3 totals 16 residues. CDR3 amino acids: CASSPQPDRKHTEAFF. CDR3 coding DNA: TGTGCCAGCTCACCACAGCCGGACAGGAAACACACTGAAGCTTTCTTT.

This chain links TRBV27 with TRBJ1-2; D unresolved. Germline CDR1 and CDR2: MNHEY and SMNVEV (reference sequence). CDR3 length: 15 amino acids. The V end was cut by 1 base, the J end by 2 bases, with 11 bases between. The CDR3 loop reads CASSLYSQANYGYTF. CDR3 DNA: TGTGCCAGCAGTTTATATTCGCAGGCCAACTATGGCTACACCTTC.

The chain couples TRBV5-6 to TRBJ2-5; 7 bases are shared with TRBD1. Germline loops: CDR1 SGHDT, CDR2 YYEEEE. After removal of 0 bases from V and 5 bases from J, the junction contained 7 bases not matched to a gene. The CDR3 has 15 residues. CDR3 protein: CASSLGQGAFETQYF. Written as DNA, the CDR3 is TGTGCCAGCAGCTTGGGACAGGGAGCTTTTGAGACCCAGTACTTC. Based on the CDR3 plus reference TRBV5-6 and TRBJ2-5, the full variable domain is DAGVTQSPTHLIKTRGQQVTLRCSPKSGHDTVSWYQQALGQGPQFIFQYYEEEERQRGNFPDRFSGHQFPNYSSELNVNALLLGDSALYLCASSLGQGAFETQYFGPGTRLLVL.

V is TRBV20-1 and J is TRBJ2-1; TRBD2 matches at 7 bases. Looked up from germline, CDR1 is DFQATT and CDR2 is SNEGSKA (reference sequence). The CDR3 is 10 amino acids. V trimming: 6 bases; J trimming: 10 bases; junction bases outside the gene matches: 3. Here the CDR3 reads CSALTSEQFF. In DNA form, the CDR3 reads TGCAGTGCCCTGACTAGCGAGCAGTTCTTC.

This clone was seen more than once but under ten times. V is TRBV10-1 and J is TRBJ2-5; TRBD2 matches 10 bases. Losses at the gene ends were 8 bases for V and 2 bases for J; bases not matched to a gene: 5. The CDR3 has 14 amino acids. Germline values: CDR1 WNHNN, CDR2 SYGVQD (reference sequence). In nucleotides, the CDR3 is TGCGCCAGCGGGGGACTAGCGAGACAAGAGACCCAGTACTTC. Protein sequence: CASGGLARQETQYF.

CDR3 protein: CASRQSGAENYGYTF. Here the CDR3 DNA reads TGTGCCAGCAGGCAGAGTGGGGCAGAAAACTATGGCTACACCTTC. The rearrangement joins TRBV28 to TRBJ1-2; weak D call: TRBD1 (5 bases). This CDR3 is built from 15 residues. Trimming stripped 6 bases from V and 2 bases from J, with 16 bases between. CDR1 and CDR2 from the germline V gene are MDHEN and SYDVKM.

A single count supports this clone. The chain recombines TRBV20-1 with TRBJ1-2; D perhaps matches TRBD1 (5 bases). The germline V and J ends were trimmed by 3 bases and 8 bases, with 13 bases remaining between them. Germline V CDR1 and CDR2: DFQATT, SNEGSKA (reference sequence). The CDR3 covers 12 residues. Written as DNA, the CDR3 is TGCAGTGCTAGTTGGCGACAGTTGGGCTACACCTTC. Protein product: CSASWRQLGYTF.

The chain uses TRBV5-1 and TRBJ2-7, with no clear D. V lost 0 bases and J lost 1, with 2 bases in between. This CDR3 region has 12 residues. Looked up from germline, CDR1 is SGHRS and CDR2 is YFSETQ. The CDR3 loop is CASSLVSYEQYF. The CDR3 bases are TGCGCCAGCAGCTTGGTATCCTACGAGCAGTACTTC.

The rearrangement joins TRBV3-1 (or the pseudogene TRBV3-2) to TRBJ1-3; D gene unclear. With 0 bases removed from V and 4 bases from J, the gap between germline ends came to 13 bases. CDR1 is LGHDT and CDR2 is YNNKEL in the germline V gene (reference sequence). This CDR3 has 16 residues. CDR3 coding DNA: TGTGCCAGCAGCCAAGAAGCCGGGATATTGGGAAACACCATATATTTT. Translated: CASSQEAGILGNTIYF.

A few counts support this clone. The rearrangement joins TRBV5-1 to TRBJ2-7; 8 nucleotides agree with TRBD2. The CDR3 consists of 14 residues. V lost 5 bases and J lost 2; bases outside the gene matches: 6. CDR1 and CDR2 from the germline V gene are SGHRS and YFSETQ. CDR3 in amino acids: CASRTGGNPYEQYF. DNA of the CDR3: TGCGCCAGCAGAACGGGGGGGAATCCCTACGAGCAGTACTTC.

The rearrangement links TRBV21-1 to TRBJ2-5; the table names TRBD1, a call not compared with the DNA. TRBV21-1 is classified as a pseudogene. The CDR3 contains 14 residues. Here the CDR3 reads CASSKRGQGETQYF. The CDR3 DNA sequence: TGTGCCAGCAGCAAGAGGGGACAGGGGGAGACCCAGTACTTC.

The chain uses TRBV7-3 and TRBJ2-1; the match to TRBD1 covers 7 bases. The CDR3 runs 16 residues. The germline CDR1 and CDR2 sequences are SGHTA and FQGTGA. The trim removed 6 bases at V and 1 base at J, leaving 9 bases unmatched. The CDR3 coding sequence is TGTGCCAGCAGGTCTGACAGGGCGGGTTCCTACAATGAGCAGTTCTTC. Translated, it gives CASRSDRAGSYNEQFF.

The J gene is TRBJ2-7, the V gene TRBV20-1; 10 bases map to TRBD1. Germline V gene lookup returns CDR1 DFQATT and CDR2 SNEGSKA (reference sequence). This CDR3 contains 14 residues. Trimming removed 3 bases from V and 4 bases from J; junction bases left unmatched: 6. The DNA for the CDR3 is TGCAGTGCTAGTAGTGGACAGGGGGGGTACGAGCAGTACTTC. This sequence encodes CSASSGQGGYEQYF.

The rearrangement joins TRBV3-1 (or the pseudogene TRBV3-2) to TRBJ2-6; D perhaps matches TRBD1 (5 bases). Germline V gives CDR1 LGHDT, CDR2 YNNKEL (reference sequence). The CDR3 runs to 16 residues. Between the trimmed V and J ends, which lost 0 bases and 1 base, there was a span of 7 bases. DNA for the CDR3: TGTGCCAGCAGCCAAGACCGACAGTCTGGGGCCAACGTCCTGACTTTC. It is translated as CASSQDRQSGANVLTF.

The genes are TRBV21-1 and TRBJ2-5; the D call TRBD1 from the table was never checked on the DNA. TRBV21-1 is termed a pseudogene. CDR3 length equals 17 residues. The CDR3 loop reads CASSQSRTGPPQETQYF. CDR3 in DNA: TGTGCCAGCAGCCAAAGTCGGACAGGGCCTCCCCAAGAGACCCAGTACTTC.

The genes are TRBV3-1 (or the pseudogene TRBV3-2) and TRBJ1-2, with D perhaps matching TRBD1 (6 bases). Germline CDR1 reads LGHDT; CDR2 reads YNNKEL (reference sequence). V was trimmed by 3 bases and J by 8 bases, leaving 22 bases between them. The CDR3 length is 16 residues. CDR3 in amino acids: CASSHRGQSMSMGYTF. The CDR3 bases are TGTGCCAGCAGCCACCGAGGACAGAGCATGTCTATGGGCTACACCTTC.

The chain combines TRBV11-2 with TRBJ2-1; 11 bases are shared with TRBD2. Per germline, CDR1 SGHAT and CDR2 FQNNGV. This CDR3 has 16 amino acids. V trimming: 3 bases; J trimming: 4 bases; junction bases outside the gene matches: 5. The CDR3 protein is CASSFRLAGRYNEQFF. The CDR3 DNA is TGTGCCAGCAGCTTTAGACTAGCGGGACGATACAATGAGCAGTTCTTC.

The chain joins TRBV2 to TRBJ2-7, with 10 bases lining up with TRBD2. Germline V gene lookup returns CDR1 SNHLY and CDR2 FYNNEI. The CDR3 has 15 residues. With 5 bases clipped from V and 5 bases from J, the junction kept 9 bases outside the gene matches. The DNA of the CDR3 is TGTGCCAGCAGTTCCCAGCGGGAGGGTTTCCACGAGCAGTACTTC. Translated, it gives CASSSQREGFHEQYF.

The CDR3 sequence: CASSQDTVINTGELFF. For the CDR3, the DNA is TGTGCCAGCAGCCAAGATACGGTAATTAATACCGGGGAGCTGTTTTTT. The rearrangement joins TRBV3-1 (or the pseudogene TRBV3-2) to TRBJ2-2; no firm D call. V was trimmed by 0 bases and J by 5 bases, leaving 13 bases between them. The CDR3 covers 16 residues. Germline loops: CDR1 LGHDT, CDR2 YNNKEL (reference sequence).

The chain couples TRBV27 to TRBJ2-7; 7 nucleotides line up with TRBD1. Germline lookup yields CDR1 MNHEY and CDR2 SMNVEV (reference sequence). V dropped 5 bases and J dropped 0; count of bases not matched to a gene: 4. The CDR3 contains 14 residues. DNA for the CDR3: TGTGCCAGCAGTATACAGGGGAGCTCCTACGAGCAGTACTTC. Its protein product is CASSIQGSSYEQYF.

V usage is TRBV28 and J usage is TRBJ2-4, with TRBD1 identical over 7 bases. The CDR3 sequence is 14 residues long. Germline V gives CDR1 MDHEN, CDR2 SYDVKM. V lost 6 bases and J lost 5; bases outside the gene matches: 7. CDR3 region: CASRNAGGENIQYF. CDR3 in DNA: TGTGCCAGCAGAAACGCAGGGGGTGAAAACATTCAGTACTTC.

The chain recombines TRBV6-5 with TRBJ1-5, with 9 positions matching TRBD1. V shed 2 bases and J 8 bases; nucleotides not matched to a gene: 10. The germline gives CDR1 MNHEY, CDR2 SVGAGI. The CDR3 runs to 16 residues. The CDR3 loop reads CASSYEGQGPREPQHF. DNA of the CDR3: TGTGCCAGCAGTTACGAGGGACAGGGACCAAGGGAGCCCCAGCATTTT.

CDR3 coding DNA: TGTGCCAGCAGCACATTGAACAGGGAAGGCACTGAAGCTTTCTTT. Translating it yields CASSTLNREGTEAFF. The chain uses TRBV7-3 and TRBJ1-1; TRBD1 is a possible D gene (6 bases). The germline V gene encodes CDR1 SGHTA and CDR2 FQGTGA. This CDR3 has 15 residues. Trimming removed 5 bases at V and 4 bases at J, with 17 bases between.